This entry features one TCR beta chain sequence. The sample originates from a study of control samples from healthy donors and cancer patients. Measured with immunoSEQ multiplex PCR; TCRdb has only the in-frame clones, and not every one. The sample holds under 40,000 clones, about four fifths seen once. The germline V gene encodes CDR1 MNHEY and CDR2 SMNVEV (reference sequence). V gave up 6 bases and J gave up 4 bases, with 12 bases separating them. This CDR3 is built from 14 residues. Sequencing was carried out using PBMCs. The rearrangement joins TRBV27 to TRBJ2-2; D unresolved. The clonotype comes from a woman aged 60-75 years with lung cancer. The CDR3 bases are TGTGCCAGCAGCTATTATAGGGCCACCGGGGAGCTGTTTTTT. It translates to CASSYYRATGELFF.